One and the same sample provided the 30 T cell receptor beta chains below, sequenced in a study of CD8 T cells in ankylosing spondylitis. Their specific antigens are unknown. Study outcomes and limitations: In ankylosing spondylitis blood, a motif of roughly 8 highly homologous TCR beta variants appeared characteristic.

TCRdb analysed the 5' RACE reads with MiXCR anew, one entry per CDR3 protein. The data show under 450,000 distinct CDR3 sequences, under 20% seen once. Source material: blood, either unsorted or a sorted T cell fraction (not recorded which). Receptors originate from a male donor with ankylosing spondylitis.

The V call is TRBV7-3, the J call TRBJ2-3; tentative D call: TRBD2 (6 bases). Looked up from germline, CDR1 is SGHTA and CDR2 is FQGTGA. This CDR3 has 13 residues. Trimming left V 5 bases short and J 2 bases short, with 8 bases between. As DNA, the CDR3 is TGTGCCAGCAGCGCGGGATTCACAGATACGCAGTATTTT. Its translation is CASSAGFTDTQYF.

CDR3: CASSWTENSPLHF. DNA for the CDR3: TGTGCCAGCTCATGGACAGAGAATTCACCCCTCCACTTT. The rearrangement joins TRBV18 to TRBJ1-6, with D possibly being TRBD1 (6 bases). The V gene lost 5 bases and the J gene lost 7 bases, with 9 bases spanning the gap. This CDR3 contains 13 residues. Germline CDR1 KGHSH, CDR2 LQKENI.

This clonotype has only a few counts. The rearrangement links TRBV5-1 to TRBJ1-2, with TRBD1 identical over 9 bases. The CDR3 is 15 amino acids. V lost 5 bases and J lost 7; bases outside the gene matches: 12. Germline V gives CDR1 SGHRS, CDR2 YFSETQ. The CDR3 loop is CASREIQGAPGGYTF. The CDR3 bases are TGCGCCAGCAGGGAAATACAGGGGGCGCCAGGTGGCTACACCTTC.

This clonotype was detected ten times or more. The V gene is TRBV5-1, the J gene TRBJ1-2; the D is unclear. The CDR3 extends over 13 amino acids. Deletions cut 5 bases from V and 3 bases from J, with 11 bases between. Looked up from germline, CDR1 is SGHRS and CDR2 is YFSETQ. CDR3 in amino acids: CASRVKADYGYTF. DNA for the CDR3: TGCGCCAGCAGAGTCAAGGCGGACTATGGCTACACCTTC.

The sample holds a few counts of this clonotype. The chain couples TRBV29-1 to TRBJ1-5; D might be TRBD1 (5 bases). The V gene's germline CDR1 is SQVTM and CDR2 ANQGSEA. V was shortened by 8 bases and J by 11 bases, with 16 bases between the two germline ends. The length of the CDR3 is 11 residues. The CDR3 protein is CSPEGRVAQHF. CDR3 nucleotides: TGCAGCCCCGAGGGGAGGGTAGCCCAGCATTTT.

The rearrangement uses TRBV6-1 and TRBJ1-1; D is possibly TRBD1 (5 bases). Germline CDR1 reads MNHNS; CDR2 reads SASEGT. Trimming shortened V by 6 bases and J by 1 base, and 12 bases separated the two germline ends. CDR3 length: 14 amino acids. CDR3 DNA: TGTGCCAGCAGCCATGACAGTCCGAACACTGAAGCTTTCTTT. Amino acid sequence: CASSHDSPNTEAFF.

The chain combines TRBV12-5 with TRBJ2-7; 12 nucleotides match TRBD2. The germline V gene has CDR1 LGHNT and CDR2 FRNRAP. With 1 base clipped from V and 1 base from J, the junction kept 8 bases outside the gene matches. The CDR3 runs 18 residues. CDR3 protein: CASGLGPSGGASSYEQYF. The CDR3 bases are TGTGCTAGTGGTTTGGGGCCTAGCGGGGGGGCCTCTTCCTACGAGCAGTACTTC.

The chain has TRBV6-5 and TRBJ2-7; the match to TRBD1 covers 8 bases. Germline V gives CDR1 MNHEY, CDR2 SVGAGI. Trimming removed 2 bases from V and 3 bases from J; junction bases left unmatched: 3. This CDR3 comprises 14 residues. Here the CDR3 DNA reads TGTGCCAGCAGTTACGGGACAGGAGTCTACGAGCAGTACTTC. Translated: CASSYGTGVYEQYF.

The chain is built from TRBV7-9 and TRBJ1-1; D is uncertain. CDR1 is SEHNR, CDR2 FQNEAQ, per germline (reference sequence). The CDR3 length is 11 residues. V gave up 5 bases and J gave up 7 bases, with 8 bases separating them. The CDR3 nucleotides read TGTGCCAGCAGCAGTTATATTGAAGCTTTCTTT. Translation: CASSSYIEAFF.

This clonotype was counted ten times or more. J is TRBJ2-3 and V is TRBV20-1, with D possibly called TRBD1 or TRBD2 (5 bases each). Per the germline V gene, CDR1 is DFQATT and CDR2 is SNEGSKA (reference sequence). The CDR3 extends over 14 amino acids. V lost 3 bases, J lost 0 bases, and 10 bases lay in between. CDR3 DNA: TGCAGTGCTAGGACGAGGGGAAGCACAGATACGCAGTATTTT. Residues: CSARTRGSTDTQYF.

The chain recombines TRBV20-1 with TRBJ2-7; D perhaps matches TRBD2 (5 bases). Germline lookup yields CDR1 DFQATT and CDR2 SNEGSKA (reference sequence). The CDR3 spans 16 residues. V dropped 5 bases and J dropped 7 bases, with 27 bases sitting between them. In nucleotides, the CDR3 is TGCAGTGCTCCCTACCCCGGCGGGCGGGCCGGATGGGAGCAGTACTTC. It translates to CSAPYPGGRAGWEQYF.

The CDR3 loop is CSVEVGYGYTF. Here the CDR3 DNA reads TGCAGCGTTGAAGTGGGCTATGGCTACACCTTC. J is TRBJ1-2 and V is TRBV29-1; no reliable D call. Germline CDR1 SQVTM, CDR2 ANQGSEA. This CDR3 spans 11 amino acids. With 1 base removed from V and 4 bases from J, the gap between germline ends came to 4 bases.

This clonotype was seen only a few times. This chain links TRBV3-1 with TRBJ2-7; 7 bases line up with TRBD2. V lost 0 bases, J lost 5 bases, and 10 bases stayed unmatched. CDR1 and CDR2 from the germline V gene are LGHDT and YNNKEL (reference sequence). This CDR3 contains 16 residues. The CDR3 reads CASSQESVRTRHEQYF. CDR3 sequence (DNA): TGTGCCAGCAGCCAAGAATCGGTACGGACTAGACACGAGCAGTACTTC.

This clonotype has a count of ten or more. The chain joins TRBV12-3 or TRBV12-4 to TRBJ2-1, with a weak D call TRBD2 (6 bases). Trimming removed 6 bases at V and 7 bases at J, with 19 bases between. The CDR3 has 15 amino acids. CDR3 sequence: CASRGDGEVPNEQFF. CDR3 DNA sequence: TGTGCCAGCAGAGGGGATGGGGAGGTTCCGAATGAGCAGTTCTTC.

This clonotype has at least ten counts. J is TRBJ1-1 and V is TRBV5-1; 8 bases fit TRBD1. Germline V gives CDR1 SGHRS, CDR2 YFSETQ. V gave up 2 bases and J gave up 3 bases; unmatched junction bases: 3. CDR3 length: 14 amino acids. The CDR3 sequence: CASSLGTGYTEAFF. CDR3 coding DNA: TGCGCCAGCAGCTTAGGGACAGGTTACACTGAAGCTTTCTTT.

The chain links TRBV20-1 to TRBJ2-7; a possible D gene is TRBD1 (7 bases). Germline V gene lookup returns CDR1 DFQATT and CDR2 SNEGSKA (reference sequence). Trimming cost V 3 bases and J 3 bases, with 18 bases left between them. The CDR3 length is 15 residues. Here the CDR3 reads CSARAGGGANYEQYF. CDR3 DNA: TGCAGTGCTAGGGCAGGAGGGGGCGCAAACTACGAGCAGTACTTC.

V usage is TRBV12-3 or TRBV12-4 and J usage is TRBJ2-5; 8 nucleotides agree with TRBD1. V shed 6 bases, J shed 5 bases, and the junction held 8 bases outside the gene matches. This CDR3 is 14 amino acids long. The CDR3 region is CASRNRGAQETQYF. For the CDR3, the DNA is TGTGCCAGCAGAAACAGGGGGGCACAGGAGACCCAGTACTTC.

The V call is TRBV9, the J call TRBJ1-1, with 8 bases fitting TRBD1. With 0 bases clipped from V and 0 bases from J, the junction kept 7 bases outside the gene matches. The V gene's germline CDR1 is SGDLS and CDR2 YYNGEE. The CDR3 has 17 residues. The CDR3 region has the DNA TGTGCCAGCAGCGTAGGGACAGGGACCCCGATGAACACTGAAGCTTTCTTT. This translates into CASSVGTGTPMNTEAFF.

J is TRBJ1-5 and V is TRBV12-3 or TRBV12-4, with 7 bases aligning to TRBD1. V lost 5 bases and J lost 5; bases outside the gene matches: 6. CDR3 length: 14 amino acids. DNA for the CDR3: TGTGCCAGCAGTCCACAGGGGTTGTATCAGCCCCAGCATTTT. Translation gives CASSPQGLYQPQHF.

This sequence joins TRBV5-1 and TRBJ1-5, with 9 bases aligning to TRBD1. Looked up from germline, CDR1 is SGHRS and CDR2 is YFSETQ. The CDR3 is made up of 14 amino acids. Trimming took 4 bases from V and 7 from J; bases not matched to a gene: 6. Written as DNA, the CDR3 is TGCGCCAGCAGCCCCGGGACAGGGCGACAGCCCCAGCATTTT. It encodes CASSPGTGRQPQHF.

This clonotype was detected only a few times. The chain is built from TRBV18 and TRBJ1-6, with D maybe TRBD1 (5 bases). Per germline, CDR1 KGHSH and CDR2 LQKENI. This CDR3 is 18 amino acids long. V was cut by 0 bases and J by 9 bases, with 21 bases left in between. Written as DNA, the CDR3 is TGTGCCAGCTCACCACCCCACCCGGACACCCTAAGGAGTTCACCCCTCCACTTT. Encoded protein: CASSPPHPDTLRSSPLHF.

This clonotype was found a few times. The CDR3 nucleotides are TGCGCCAGCAGCTTGGCGATGCGGGGGGGAACAGATACGCAGTATTTT. As protein: CASSLAMRGGTDTQYF. This chain joins TRBV5-1 and TRBJ2-3, with TRBD2 matching 9 bases. The ends lost 0 bases at V and 3 bases at J; junction bases unmatched: 5. The CDR3 consists of 16 residues. Germline V gene data show CDR1 as SGHRS and CDR2 as YFSETQ.

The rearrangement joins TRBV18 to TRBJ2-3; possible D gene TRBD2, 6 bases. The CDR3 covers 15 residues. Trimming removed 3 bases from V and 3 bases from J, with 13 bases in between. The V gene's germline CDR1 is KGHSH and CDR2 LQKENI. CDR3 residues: CASSPLYAGTDTQYF. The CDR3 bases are TGTGCCAGCTCACCGTTGTACGCGGGAACAGATACGCAGTATTTT.

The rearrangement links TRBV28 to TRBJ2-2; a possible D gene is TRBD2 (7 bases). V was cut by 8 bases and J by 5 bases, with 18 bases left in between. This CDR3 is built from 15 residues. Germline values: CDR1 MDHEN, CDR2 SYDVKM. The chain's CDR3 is CASWGGGGLTGELFF. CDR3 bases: TGTGCCAGCTGGGGGGGCGGGGGATTGACCGGGGAGCTGTTTTTT.

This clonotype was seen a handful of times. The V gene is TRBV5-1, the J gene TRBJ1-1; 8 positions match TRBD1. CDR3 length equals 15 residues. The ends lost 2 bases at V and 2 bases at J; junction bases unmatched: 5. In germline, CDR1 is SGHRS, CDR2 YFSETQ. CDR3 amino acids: CASSFTGGYNTEAFF. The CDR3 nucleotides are TGCGCCAGCAGCTTCACAGGGGGATATAACACTGAAGCTTTCTTT. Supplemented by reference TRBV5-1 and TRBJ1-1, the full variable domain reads KAGVTQTPRYLIKTRGQQVTLSCSPISGHRSVSWYQQTPGQGLQFLFEYFSETQRNKGNFPGRFSGRQFSNSRSEMNVSTLELGDSALYLCASSFTGGYNTEAFFGQGTRLTVV.

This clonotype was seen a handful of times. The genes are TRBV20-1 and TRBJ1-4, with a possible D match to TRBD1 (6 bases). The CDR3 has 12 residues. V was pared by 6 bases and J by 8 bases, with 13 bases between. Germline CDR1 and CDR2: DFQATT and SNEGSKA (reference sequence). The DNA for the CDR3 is TGCAGTGCCCCCTTTCAGGGGGAAAAACTGTTTTTT. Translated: CSAPFQGEKLFF.

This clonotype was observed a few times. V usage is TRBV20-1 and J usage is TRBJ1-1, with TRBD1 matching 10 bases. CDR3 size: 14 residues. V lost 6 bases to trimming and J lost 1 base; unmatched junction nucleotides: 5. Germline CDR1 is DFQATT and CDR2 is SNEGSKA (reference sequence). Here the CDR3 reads CSARQGARNTEAFF. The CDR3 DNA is TGCAGTGCCAGACAGGGGGCGAGGAACACTGAAGCTTTCTTT.

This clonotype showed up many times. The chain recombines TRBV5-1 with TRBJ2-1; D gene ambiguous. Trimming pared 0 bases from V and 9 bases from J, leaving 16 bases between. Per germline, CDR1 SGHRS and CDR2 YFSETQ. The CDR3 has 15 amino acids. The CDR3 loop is CASSLGPDDTTEQFF. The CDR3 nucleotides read TGCGCCAGCAGCTTGGGGCCCGACGATACGACTGAGCAGTTCTTC.

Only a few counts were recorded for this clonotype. The CDR3 protein is CASSRRGQGIYEQYF. The CDR3 nucleotides read TGTGCCAGTAGCCGACGCGGACAGGGAATCTACGAGCAGTACTTC. The chain is built from TRBV19 and TRBJ2-7, with TRBD1 matching 8 bases. In germline, CDR1 is LNHDA, CDR2 SQIVND (reference sequence). The CDR3 totals 15 residues. J gave up 3 bases and V 6 bases, and 10 bases lay outside the gene matches.

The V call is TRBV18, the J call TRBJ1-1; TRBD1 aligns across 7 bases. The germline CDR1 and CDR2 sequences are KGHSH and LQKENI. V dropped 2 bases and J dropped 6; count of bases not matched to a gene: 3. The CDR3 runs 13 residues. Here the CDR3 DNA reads TGTGCCAGCTCACCAAGACAGGGACCTGAAGCTTTCTTT. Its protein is CASSPRQGPEAFF.